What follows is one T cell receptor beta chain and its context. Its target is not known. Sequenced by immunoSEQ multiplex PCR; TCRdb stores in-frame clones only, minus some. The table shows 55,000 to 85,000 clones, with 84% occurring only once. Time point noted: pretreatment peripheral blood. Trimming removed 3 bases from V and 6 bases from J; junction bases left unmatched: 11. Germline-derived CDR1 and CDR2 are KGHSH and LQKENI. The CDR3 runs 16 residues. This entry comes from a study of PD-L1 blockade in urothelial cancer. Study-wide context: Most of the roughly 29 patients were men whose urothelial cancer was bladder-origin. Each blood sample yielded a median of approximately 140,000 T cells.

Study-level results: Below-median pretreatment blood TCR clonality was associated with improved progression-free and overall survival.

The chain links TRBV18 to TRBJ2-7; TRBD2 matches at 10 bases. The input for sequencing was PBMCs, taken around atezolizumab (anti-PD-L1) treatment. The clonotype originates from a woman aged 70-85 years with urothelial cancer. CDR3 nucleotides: TGTGCCAGCTCACCTCGCTTCGGGACTAGCGTTTTCGAGCAGTACTTC. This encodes CASSPRFGTSVFEQYF.